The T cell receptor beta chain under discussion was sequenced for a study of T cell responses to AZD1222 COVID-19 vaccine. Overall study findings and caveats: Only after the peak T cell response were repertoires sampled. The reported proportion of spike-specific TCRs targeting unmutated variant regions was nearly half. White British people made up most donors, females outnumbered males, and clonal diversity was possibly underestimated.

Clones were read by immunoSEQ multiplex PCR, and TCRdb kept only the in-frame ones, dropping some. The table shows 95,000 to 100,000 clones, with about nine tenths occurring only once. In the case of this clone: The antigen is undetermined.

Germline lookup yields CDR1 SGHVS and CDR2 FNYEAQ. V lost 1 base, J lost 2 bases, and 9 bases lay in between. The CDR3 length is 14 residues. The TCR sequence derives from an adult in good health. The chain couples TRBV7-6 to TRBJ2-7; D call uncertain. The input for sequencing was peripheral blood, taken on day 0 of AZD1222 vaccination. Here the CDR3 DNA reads TGTGCCAGCAGCTTAGTCTCAGGAGCCTACGAGCAGTACTTC. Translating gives CASSLVSGAYEQYF.